This T cell receptor (beta chain) was documented in a study of beta chain features in type 1 diabetes. Findings of the study overall: Sequencing the cDNA could make cells with high TCR expression show up more than they should. TCRB repertoires of naive, central memory and Treg cells appeared more similar among patients than among healthy donors. Shorter TCRB CDR3s, moderately but significantly so, were found in Type 1 diabetes patients in all four CD4+ subsets. Insertions at VDJ junctions were less frequent in type 1 diabetes patients. These patients also deleted more nucleotides at the same junctions.

In total, each donor contributed a single heparinised blood draw that averaged roughly 100 mL. Isolated RNA was reverse transcribed in full, so expressed TCRB transcripts were sequenced. Sequenced by immunoSEQ multiplex PCR; TCRdb stores in-frame clones only, minus some. The sample holds tens of thousands of clones; about 48% are singletons and the top ten take approximately 0.13%. V lost 2 bases, J lost 6 bases, and 7 bases stayed unmatched. This CDR3 is built from 14 residues. Germline V gene data show CDR1 as SGHRS and CDR2 as YFSETQ. This clone occurred a few times. Its antigen remains unidentified.

Sequencing used stem cell memory CD4+ T cells from blood. This TCR was sampled from a man aged 25-45 years with type 1 diabetes. The V and J genes are TRBV5-1 and TRBJ1-1; 7 nucleotides match TRBD1. The CDR3 loop is CASSLDRADAEAFF. The CDR3 region has the DNA TGCGCCAGCAGCTTAGACAGGGCGGACGCTGAAGCTTTCTTT. The whole variable domain, remainder taken from reference TRBV5-1 and TRBJ1-1, is KAGVTQTPRYLIKTRGQQVTLSCSPISGHRSVSWYQQTPGQGLQFLFEYFSETQRNKGNFPGRFSGRQFSNSRSEMNVSTLELGDSALYLCASSLDRADAEAFFGQGTRLTVV.